One sample yielded the 30 T cell receptor beta chains listed below, sequenced in a study of blood T cell repertoires in COVID-19 (dated by TCRdb to between 2020 and 2021). Receptor amplification or capture employed the immunoSEQ multiplex PCR assay. The clones in this table, taken by TCRdb from immuneACCESS, are in-frame only. Not every clone is retained; where verified, under half of the shortfall comes from an unresolved V gene, and the cause of the rest is unknown. The sample data list about 210,000 clones, and 84% of these were observed just once. The top ten hold 7.6% of the sample. Sequencing used peripheral blood. Source of these receptors: a woman aged 45-59 years with active or convalescent COVID-19.

This clone was counted between two and nine times. The rearrangement joins TRBV7-9 to TRBJ1-2; D possibly corresponds to TRBD1 (5 bases). This CDR3 spans 14 amino acids. The germline V gene has CDR1 SEHNR and CDR2 FQNEAQ (reference sequence). Trimming took 5 bases from V and 4 from J, leaving 14 bases between them. The CDR3 DNA follows: TGTGCCAGCAGCCCTTCGGGGGAGGTCTATGGCTACACCTTC. This codes for CASSPSGEVYGYTF.

This clone was seen more than once but under ten times. The chain links TRBV19 to TRBJ1-5, with 7 bases that match TRBD1. The CDR3 runs to 14 residues. Germline-derived CDR1 and CDR2 are LNHDA and SQIVND (reference sequence). V trimming: 5 bases; J trimming: 9 bases; junction bases outside the gene matches: 10. The CDR3 region is CASSPTKTGWPQHF. The CDR3 DNA reads as TGTGCCAGTAGTCCAACAAAGACAGGGTGGCCCCAGCATTTT.

This clone was recorded once. V and J are TRBV7-2 and TRBJ2-2; D is perhaps TRBD1 (5 bases). With 2 bases removed from V and 6 bases from J, the gap between germline ends came to 7 bases. The CDR3 spans 13 residues. Per the germline V gene, CDR1 is SGHTA and CDR2 is FQGNSA. CDR3 in amino acids: CASSLIQAGELFF. CDR3 sequence (DNA): TGTGCCAGCAGCTTAATACAGGCCGGGGAGCTGTTTTTT.

About this clone itself: The identical CDR3 is also encoded by other nucleotide sequences in the sample. This sequence joins TRBV5-1 and TRBJ2-5, with 8 bases lining up with TRBD1. The CDR3 has 13 residues. The trim removed 0 bases at V and 5 bases at J, leaving 0 bases unmatched. Germline CDR1 SGHRS, CDR2 YFSETQ. CDR3 bases: TGCGCCAGCAGCTTGGCAGGGGGCGAGACCCAGTACTTC. This sequence encodes CASSLAGGETQYF.

A single count supports this clone. The chain recombines TRBV5-4 with TRBJ2-5; D ambiguous. V lost 0 bases, J lost 5 bases, and 11 bases lay in between. Germline CDR1 SGHNT, CDR2 YYREEE (reference sequence). This CDR3 region has 14 residues. CDR3 amino acids: CASSLAAIRETQYF. For the CDR3, the DNA is TGTGCCAGCAGCTTGGCCGCAATACGGGAGACCCAGTACTTC.

V usage is TRBV29-1 and J usage is TRBJ2-5; the match to TRBD2 covers 7 bases. The length of the CDR3 is 14 residues. The V gene end was trimmed by 2 bases and the J gene end by 4 bases; junction bases not matched to a gene: 7. The V gene's germline CDR1 is SQVTM and CDR2 ANQGSEA. CDR3 region: CSVESGVKIETQYF. As DNA, the CDR3 is TGCAGCGTTGAAAGCGGGGTGAAAATAGAGACCCAGTACTTC.

CDR3 protein: CASSGGTYEQYF. CDR3 nucleotide sequence: TGTGCCAGCAGTGGCGGGACCTACGAGCAGTACTTC. The chain carries TRBV28 and TRBJ2-7, with a tentative D call TRBD2 (6 bases). The CDR3 sequence is 12 residues long. Germline CDR1 and CDR2: MDHEN and SYDVKM. Trimming cost V 5 bases and J 2 bases, with 7 bases left between them.

The V and J genes are TRBV6-6 and TRBJ1-5; no firm D call. Trimming took 0 bases from V and 7 from J, leaving 13 bases between them. CDR1 is MNHNY and CDR2 is SVGAGI in the germline V gene (reference sequence). The CDR3 totals 15 residues. The CDR3 loop is CASSYSSISGQPQHF. In DNA, the CDR3 is TGTGCCAGCAGTTACTCGAGCATTAGCGGACAGCCCCAGCATTTT.

V gene TRBV27 combines with J gene TRBJ2-2; tentatively, D is TRBD2 (5 bases). Trimming stripped 2 bases from V and 8 bases from J, with 15 bases between. Germline V gene sequence: CDR1 MNHEY, CDR2 SMNVEV (reference sequence). CDR3 length: 15 amino acids. The CDR3 DNA reads TGTGCCAGCAGTTTAAAGGACTCAAAGCCGGGGGAGCTGTTTTTT. Translated: CASSLKDSKPGELFF.

The chain has TRBV12-3 or TRBV12-4 and TRBJ2-3; maybe TRBD1 (6 bases). Trimming removed 5 bases from V and 5 bases from J, with 8 bases in between. The CDR3 is 12 amino acids. In DNA, the CDR3 is TGTGCCAGCAGTGGGGACAAAGATACGCAGTATTTT. This encodes CASSGDKDTQYF.

This clone was seen a single time. The V and J genes are TRBV2 and TRBJ1-4; D perhaps matches TRBD1 (5 bases). Germline assignment: CDR1 SNHLY and CDR2 FYNNEI. Trimming left V 6 bases short and J 8 bases short, with 10 bases between. This CDR3 has 12 residues. The DNA for the CDR3 is TGTGCCAGCAGGGGGAGGGGAGAAAAACTGTTTTTT. It translates to CASRGRGEKLFF.

This chain joins TRBV6-5 and TRBJ1-1; 10 bases are shared with TRBD1. The V segment lost 6 bases and the J segment 10 bases; nucleotides outside the gene matches: 11. The CDR3 consists of 14 residues. The V gene's germline CDR1 is MNHEY and CDR2 SVGAGI. The CDR3 is CASSSPGQGERAFF. The CDR3 DNA reads as TGTGCCAGCAGCTCACCAGGACAGGGGGAAAGAGCTTTCTTT.

The chain recombines TRBV5-4 with TRBJ2-7; 10 bases map to TRBD2. Per the germline V gene, CDR1 is SGHNT and CDR2 is YYREEE (reference sequence). V trimming: 6 bases; J trimming: 4 bases; junction bases outside the gene matches: 7. There are 14 residues in the CDR3. CDR3 sequence (DNA): TGTGCCAGCACCCATAGCGGGAGGAGATACGAGCAGTACTTC. Protein product: CASTHSGRRYEQYF.

The V gene is TRBV5-1, the J gene TRBJ2-7; D perhaps matches TRBD1 (6 bases). The V gene's germline CDR1 is SGHRS and CDR2 YFSETQ. Trimming cost V 3 bases and J 7 bases, with 23 bases left between them. The CDR3 extends over 16 amino acids. CDR3 region: CASSSLRDTLTREQYF. The CDR3, as DNA: TGCGCCAGCAGCTCGCTACGGGACACTCTAACCAGGGAGCAGTACTTC.

J is TRBJ2-1 and V is TRBV19, with D unresolved. Germline V gives CDR1 LNHDA, CDR2 SQIVND (reference sequence). The CDR3 sequence is 16 residues long. V lost 5 bases to trimming and J lost 0 bases, with 14 bases between them. Here the CDR3 reads CASSGLSESSYNEQFF. The CDR3 coding sequence is TGTGCCAGTAGTGGTTTAAGCGAGAGCTCCTACAATGAGCAGTTCTTC. The full variable domain, completed using reference TRBV19 and TRBJ2-1, is DGGITQSPKYLFRKEGQNVTLSCEQNLNHDAMYWYRQDPGQGLRLIYYSQIVNDFQKGDIAEGYSVSREKKESFPLTVTSAQKNPTAFYLCASSGLSESSYNEQFFGPGTRLTVL.

The sample holds one count of this clone. The chain carries TRBV7-8 and TRBJ1-1; D gene uncertain. The V and J ends lost 5 bases and 1 base respectively, with 14 bases between them. The germline gives CDR1 SGHVS, CDR2 FQNEAQ. The CDR3 runs to 15 residues. The CDR3 DNA reads as TGTGCCAGCAGCCCCCTCAACGCGGGGAACACTGAAGCTTTCTTT. This encodes CASSPLNAGNTEAFF.

CDR3 sequence (DNA): TGCGCCAGCCAAGACTACAACATAGCCAAAAACATTCAGTACTTC. Translating it yields CASQDYNIAKNIQYF. The chain is built from TRBV4-1 and TRBJ2-4; D possibly corresponds to TRBD2 (5 bases). Germline assignment: CDR1 MGHRA and CDR2 YSYEKL. The CDR3 has 15 residues. Trimming took off 8 bases at V and 0 bases at J, with 14 bases between the two ends.

V and J are TRBV7-8 and TRBJ1-5; 8 bases match TRBD1. J was trimmed by 7 bases and V by 8 bases; bases with no gene match: 13. This CDR3 contains 15 residues. Germline lookup yields CDR1 SGHVS and CDR2 FQNEAQ. The CDR3 coding sequence is TGTGCCAGCTCCTCGCAGGGACAGGCCTTGCAGCCCCAGCATTTT. This sequence encodes CASSSQGQALQPQHF.

V usage is TRBV19 and J usage is TRBJ1-2; D perhaps matches TRBD1 (5 bases). The CDR3 spans 15 residues. The germline V gene encodes CDR1 LNHDA and CDR2 SQIVND (reference sequence). Trimming took 5 bases from V and 7 from J, leaving 20 bases between them. CDR3 nucleotide sequence: TGTGCCAGTAGTCCCTCTCTGGAGGGGAGTAGTGGCTACACCTTC. It translates to CASSPSLEGSSGYTF.

The chain recombines TRBV27 with TRBJ2-3; tentative D call: TRBD1 (5 bases). Germline lookup yields CDR1 MNHEY and CDR2 SMNVEV (reference sequence). Trimming stripped 7 bases from V and 6 bases from J, with 17 bases between. This CDR3 has 14 amino acids. CDR3 sequence: CASMSLQGGDTQYF. In DNA form, the CDR3 reads TGTGCCAGCATGAGTCTTCAGGGTGGGGATACGCAGTATTTT.

The J gene is TRBJ1-6, the V gene TRBV7-3; D not resolved. This CDR3 has 15 residues. Germline V gene lookup returns CDR1 SGHTA and CDR2 FQGTGA. The V gene lost 1 base and the J gene lost 8 bases, with 12 bases spanning the gap. The CDR3 loop reads CASSLIGTGYSPLHF. In DNA form, the CDR3 reads TGTGCCAGCAGCTTAATCGGAACCGGGTATTCACCCCTCCACTTT.

The gene calls are TRBV5-4 and TRBJ1-6; 8 positions agree with TRBD1. This CDR3 has 18 residues. V shed 5 bases and J 0 bases; nucleotides not matched to a gene: 10. The germline V gene encodes CDR1 SGHNT and CDR2 YYREEE (reference sequence). The CDR3 DNA reads as TGTGCCAGCAGTTCAACCGGGACAGGCAGCTCCTATAATTCACCCCTCCACTTT. It translates to CASSSTGTGSSYNSPLHF.

V gene TRBV5-1 combines with J gene TRBJ2-6, with D unresolved. The CDR3 sequence is 16 residues long. Germline V lookup: CDR1 SGHRS, CDR2 YFSETQ. Trimming pared 0 bases from V and 2 bases from J, leaving 9 bases between. The CDR3 region is CASSLGWSPGANVLTF. For the CDR3, the DNA is TGCGCCAGCAGCTTGGGATGGAGCCCTGGGGCCAACGTCCTGACTTTC.

This rearrangement joins TRBV6-1 to TRBJ1-5; D is possibly TRBD1 (5 bases). The CDR3 runs 14 residues. Germline CDR1 and CDR2: MNHNS and SASEGT. V was pared by 0 bases and J by 7 bases, with 10 bases between. As DNA, the CDR3 is TGTGCCAGCAGTGAAGCGGCCCGGGGGCAGCCCCAGCATTTT. Protein product: CASSEAARGQPQHF.

The chain couples TRBV2 to TRBJ2-5, with a weak D call TRBD2 (7 bases). The CDR3 is 14 residues long. Trimming took off 7 bases at V and 6 bases at J, with 18 bases between the two ends. Looked up from germline, CDR1 is SNHLY and CDR2 is FYNNEI. CDR3 DNA sequence: TGTGCCAGCATGAAGGAGGGGGGGGTAAAGACCCAGTACTTC. Its protein is CASMKEGGVKTQYF.

The gene calls are TRBV28 and TRBJ1-5, with D possibly being TRBD1 (6 bases). The germline V gene has CDR1 MDHEN and CDR2 SYDVKM. CDR3 size: 12 residues. Trimming took 10 bases from V and 3 from J, leaving 10 bases between them. The CDR3 spells CAIQGDNQPQHF. The CDR3 DNA reads TGTGCCATACAGGGCGACAATCAGCCCCAGCATTTT.

With respect to this clone: Sequence at one end of the junction differs from germline and may be a read error. The rearrangement links TRBV27 to TRBJ1-1; no clear D gene. Germline CDR1 MNHEY, CDR2 SMNVEV (reference sequence). The CDR3 is 12 amino acids. DNA for the CDR3: TGTGCCAGCAGAACTCCGAACGCTGAAGCTTTCTTT. It encodes CASRTPNAEAFF.

This rearrangement joins TRBV5-5 to TRBJ2-7, with D tentatively TRBD2 (5 bases). V lost 0 bases and J lost 2, with 12 bases in between. The germline gives CDR1 SGHKS, CDR2 YYEKEE (reference sequence). The CDR3 runs 15 residues. The CDR3 region is CASSLAPAGPYEQYV. The CDR3 nucleotides read TGTGCCAGCAGCTTGGCCCCGGCGGGCCCCTACGAGCAGTACGTC.

The rearrangement uses TRBV6-4 and TRBJ2-3; 12 nucleotides align to TRBD2. Trimming took 4 bases from V and 4 from J; bases not matched to a gene: 0. The CDR3 is 14 residues long. CDR1 MRHNA and CDR2 SNTAGT come from the germline V gene. The CDR3 sequence: CASSGLAGADTQYF. The DNA of the CDR3 is TGTGCCAGCAGTGGACTAGCGGGGGCAGATACGCAGTATTTT.

The sample holds a few counts of this clone. The chain is built from TRBV27 and TRBJ1-2; 8 bases fit TRBD1. In germline, CDR1 is MNHEY, CDR2 SMNVEV (reference sequence). This CDR3 has 14 amino acids. V gave up 5 bases and J gave up 4 bases; unmatched junction bases: 6. CDR3 nucleotide sequence: TGTGCCAGCAGTCTGGACAGGGTTGGCTATGGCTACACCTTC. Its protein product is CASSLDRVGYGYTF.